These 29 T cell receptor beta chains were all obtained from the same sample, sequenced in a study of glioma-infiltrating T cells. TCR alpha and beta CDR3 regions were amplified from RNA using iRepertoire nested multiplex PCR. TCRdb passed the multiplex PCR reads through MiXCR, listing each CDR3 protein once. Of more than 300,000 distinct CDR3 sequences detected, 41% appear once; the ten largest clones hold 12%. What was sequenced was glioma tissue, nonneoplastic brain tissue, or PBMCs (not recorded which). Source of these receptors: a human donor with low-grade glioma or glioblastoma, undergoing nonglioma brain surgery, or in good health (not recorded which).

As for this clonotype: A read error may be the cause here, since a much bigger clone is one base away. The chain links TRBV15 to TRBJ1-1; no clear D gene. V dropped 0 bases and J dropped 0 bases, with 11 bases sitting between them. Germline V CDR1 and CDR2: LNHNV, YYDKDF (reference sequence). The CDR3 is made up of 16 amino acids. CDR3 sequence reads: CATSREVASLNTEAFF. CDR3 sequence (DNA): TGTGCCACCAGCAGAGAGGTGGCCAGTTTGAACACTGAAGCTTTCTTT. The whole variable domain, remainder taken from reference TRBV15 and TRBJ1-1, is DAMVIQNPRYQVTQFGKPVTLSCSQTLNHNVMYWYQQKSSQAPKLLFHYYDKDFNNEADTPDNFQSRRPNTSFCFLDIRSPGLGDTAMYLCATSREVASLNTEAFFGQGTRLTVV.

A few counts support this clonotype. The chain couples TRBV28 to TRBJ1-5; unclear D gene. V lost 5 bases to trimming and J lost 0 bases, with 11 bases between them. Per germline, CDR1 MDHEN and CDR2 SYDVKM. This CDR3 comprises 15 residues. CDR3 amino acids: CASSAPGSSNQPQHF. CDR3 DNA: TGTGCCAGCAGTGCCCCGGGTTCTAGCAATCAGCCCCAGCATTTT.

On this clonotype: A much bigger clone sits one base away, suggesting this may be a read error. CDR3: CSATYGSYEQYF. The CDR3 nucleotides read TGCAGTGCTACTTATGGAAGCTACGAGCAGTACTTC. The rearrangement uses TRBV20-1 and TRBJ2-7; D call uncertain. The V gene lost 4 bases and the J gene lost 3 bases, with 10 bases spanning the gap. The CDR3 covers 12 residues. The germline V gene encodes CDR1 DFQATT and CDR2 SNEGSKA (reference sequence).

This clonotype was recorded many times. This chain connects TRBV15 to TRBJ1-2, with D hard to call. V shed 0 bases and J shed 8 bases, with 7 bases lying between them. Germline V lookup: CDR1 LNHNV, CDR2 YYDKDF (reference sequence). The CDR3 extends over 12 amino acids. The CDR3 region has the DNA TGTGCCACCAGCAGAGAGGTAGGAGGCTACACCTTC. Amino acids: CATSREVGGYTF.

V usage is TRBV2 and J usage is TRBJ2-5; TRBD2 matches 7 bases. TRBJ2-1 explains the end of the DNA better; the J call may be wrong. Germline loops: CDR1 SNHLY, CDR2 FYNNEI. This CDR3 is 15 amino acids long. CDR3 bases: TGTGCCAGCAGTGAGGGACCAGGGCGGGGGTATGAGCAGTTCTTC. Its protein is CASSEGPGRGYEQFF.

The V and J genes are TRBV14 and TRBJ2-3; 7 bases fit TRBD2. V was clipped by 1 base and J by 4 bases; unmatched bases: 5. The germline CDR1 and CDR2 sequences are SGHDN and FVKESK. The CDR3 runs to 15 residues. CDR3 region: CASSQAGGVSDTQYF. Here the CDR3 DNA reads TGTGCCAGCAGCCAAGCGGGAGGCGTCTCAGATACGCAGTATTTT.

This chain connects TRBV6-1 to TRBJ1-1; D is possibly TRBD1 (6 bases). The germline V gene has CDR1 MNHNS and CDR2 SASEGT. V was shortened by 0 bases and J by 4 bases, with 12 bases between the two germline ends. The CDR3 is made up of 15 amino acids. The CDR3 DNA reads as TGTGCCAGCAGTGAAGCGCGGGGGGCAGGCACTGAAGCTTTCTTT. This translates into CASSEARGAGTEAFF.

Worth noting for this clonotype: Possible read error: a much larger clone is one base away. This chain links TRBV20-1 with TRBJ1-2; D not resolved. The ends were cut back, 0 bases at V and 2 bases at J, with 4 bases in the middle. This CDR3 region has 12 residues. CDR1 is DFQATT and CDR2 is SNEGSKA in the germline V gene (reference sequence). The CDR3 DNA follows: TGCAGTGCTAGAGAGACGAACTATGGCTACACCTTC. Translated: CSARETNYGYTF.

In regard to this clonotype: This could be a read error, since a much larger clone is one nucleotide away. The chain recombines TRBV28 with TRBJ2-1, with 9 nucleotides matching TRBD2. Germline V gives CDR1 MDHEN, CDR2 SYDVKM. CDR3 length: 16 amino acids. J gave up 6 bases and V 2 bases, and 8 bases lay outside the gene matches. The CDR3 DNA is TGTGCCAGCAGTTTAGATGGTCTAGCGGGACGCAATGAGCAGTTCTTC. This sequence encodes CASSLDGLAGRNEQFF.

The V gene is TRBV10-3, the J gene TRBJ2-1; TRBD2 agrees at 7 bases. The CDR3 contains 15 residues. The trim removed 5 bases at V and 0 bases at J, leaving 4 bases unmatched. CDR1 ENHRY and CDR2 SYGVKD come from the germline V gene. The CDR3 nucleotides read TGTGCCATCAGTATGGGCGGGAGCTCCTACAATGAGCAGTTCTTC. Translated: CAISMGGSSYNEQFF.

This clonotype was observed once. The V and J genes are TRBV11-2 and TRBJ2-3; 11 nucleotides agree with TRBD2. This CDR3 is 16 amino acids long. The V gene's germline CDR1 is SGHAT and CDR2 FQNNGV. V gave up 1 base and J gave up 3 bases; unmatched junction bases: 3. In DNA form, the CDR3 reads TGTGCCAGCAGCTTAGGGGGACTAGCGGATACAGATACGCAGTATTTT. Protein: CASSLGGLADTDTQYF.

On this clonotype itself: Germline and junction disagree at one end, which may indicate a read error. The chain combines TRBV28 with TRBJ2-1; perhaps TRBD1 as D (6 bases). Germline lookup yields CDR1 MDHEN and CDR2 SYDVKM. The CDR3 covers 13 residues. CDR3 loop: CASRKGHDNVQFF. CDR3 DNA: TGTGCCAGCCGGAAGGGACATGACAATGTGCAGTTCTTC.

This clonotype was counted ten times or more. The chain joins TRBV6-1 to TRBJ2-1; the D is unclear. Germline CDR1 is MNHNS and CDR2 is SASEGT. The CDR3 consists of 12 residues. V lost 5 bases and J lost 7, with 9 bases in between. The CDR3 here is CASSYFGNEQFF. In DNA, the CDR3 is TGTGCCAGCAGTTATTTCGGGAATGAGCAGTTCTTC.

This clonotype was observed a few times. The chain links TRBV6-2 or TRBV6-3 to TRBJ2-7; D remains unclear. Germline assignment: CDR1 MNHEY and CDR2 SVGEGT. With 8 bases removed from V and 4 bases from J, the gap between germline ends came to 9 bases. The CDR3 contains 11 residues. The CDR3 sequence: CASPVAYEQYF. The CDR3 bases are TGTGCCAGCCCGGTGGCTTACGAGCAGTACTTC.

Notes on this clonotype: A much larger clone lies one base from this, so it may be a read error. The rearrangement uses TRBV27 and TRBJ2-3; D is unresolved. This CDR3 is built from 12 residues. Germline CDR1 is MNHEY and CDR2 is SMNVEV (reference sequence). The CDR3 DNA is TGTGCCAGCAGTTTAGGGTCAGATGCGCAGTATTTT. Translation: CASSLGSDAQYF.

This clonotype occurred a few times. The J gene is TRBJ2-1, the V gene TRBV20-1, with no clear D. This CDR3 spans 14 amino acids. The V end lost 6 bases, the J end lost 7 bases, and 19 bases lay between the germline ends. CDR1 is DFQATT and CDR2 is SNEGSKA in the germline V gene (reference sequence). CDR3 region: CSARPIGPMNEQFF. CDR3 nucleotide sequence: TGCAGTGCCCGACCCATAGGGCCCATGAATGAGCAGTTCTTC.

Ten or more counts support this clonotype. The chain carries TRBV20-1 and TRBJ1-1; possibly TRBD1 for D (6 bases). Germline CDR1 DFQATT, CDR2 SNEGSKA (reference sequence). Between the trimmed V and J ends, which lost 6 bases and 3 bases, there was a span of 11 bases. CDR3 length: 12 amino acids. In nucleotides, the CDR3 is TGCAGTGCGCAGGGGTATGACACTGAAGCTTTCTTT. This translates into CSAQGYDTEAFF.

The rearrangement uses TRBV4-2 and TRBJ2-5, with D unresolved. V was shortened by 1 base and J by 1 base, with 7 bases between the two germline ends. The CDR3 runs 14 residues. The germline V gene has CDR1 LGHNA and CDR2 YNFKEQ. CDR3: CASSQGDAQETQYF. The CDR3 region has the DNA TGTGCCAGCAGCCAAGGAGACGCCCAAGAGACCCAGTACTTC.

This clonotype came up many times. This chain uses TRBV27 with TRBJ1-2, with no clear D. The V gene lost 2 bases and the J gene lost 6 bases, with 13 bases spanning the gap. Per the germline V gene, CDR1 is MNHEY and CDR2 is SMNVEV (reference sequence). CDR3 length: 14 amino acids. CDR3 bases: TGTGCCAGCAGTTTAGATCGGGGAGTCCATGGCTACACCTTC. It specifies CASSLDRGVHGYTF.

The chain employs TRBV28 and TRBJ2-3; 12 bases match TRBD2. J gave up 2 bases and V 5 bases, and 8 bases lay outside the gene matches. Germline CDR1 MDHEN, CDR2 SYDVKM. This CDR3 region has 17 residues. CDR3 amino acids: CASSNLAGGPFTDTQYF. The DNA of the CDR3 is TGTGCCAGCAGTAATCTAGCGGGAGGGCCTTTCACAGATACGCAGTATTTT.

On this clonotype itself: At one boundary the junction diverges from the germline segment, which might be a read error. This rearrangement joins TRBV6-1 to TRBJ1-1; a possible D gene is TRBD1 (5 bases). In germline, CDR1 is MNHNS, CDR2 SASEGT. The CDR3 contains 16 residues. CDR3 nucleotides: TGTGCCAGCATCGGGTCGGGAGGACAAATGAACACTGAGGCTTTCTTT. Its protein product is CASIGSGGQMNTEAFF.

The chain joins TRBV12-3 or TRBV12-4 to TRBJ1-6; no clear D gene. With 5 bases removed from V and 0 bases from J, the gap between germline ends came to 20 bases. The CDR3 spans 19 residues. The CDR3 coding sequence is TGTGCCAGCAGTCAATCCCCGGCTGACGCTAGCTCCTATAATTCACCCCTCCACTTT. Amino acid sequence: CASSQSPADASSYNSPLHF.

The table lists this clonotype with many counts. The CDR3 DNA sequence: TGTGCCAGCAGTACCTATCGACAGTATAGCAATCAGCCCCAGCATTTT. Protein: CASSTYRQYSNQPQHF. The chain couples TRBV28 to TRBJ1-5, with D possibly TRBD1 on 5 matching bases. V lost 5 bases to trimming and J lost 0 bases, with 14 bases between them. The germline CDR1 and CDR2 sequences are MDHEN and SYDVKM. The CDR3 consists of 16 residues.

The V call is TRBV18, the J call TRBJ2-1; possible D gene TRBD1, 6 bases. The length of the CDR3 is 14 residues. V was trimmed by 3 bases and J by 4 bases, leaving 10 bases between them. Germline-derived CDR1 and CDR2 are KGHSH and LQKENI. Here the CDR3 reads CASSPLDSYNEQFF. Written as DNA, the CDR3 is TGTGCCAGCTCACCTCTGGACAGTTACAATGAGCAGTTCTTC.

Notes on this clonotype: A clone one base away is much larger, so this may be a read error. The chain joins TRBV6-5 to TRBJ2-6; D might be TRBD1 (5 bases). In germline, CDR1 is MNHEY, CDR2 SVGAGI. This CDR3 contains 15 residues. The CDR3 protein is CASSGAGAGANALTF. As DNA, the CDR3 is TGTGCCAGCAGTGGGGCAGGAGCTGGGGCCAACGCCCTGACTTTC.

This clonotype has only a few counts. The gene calls are TRBV7-9 and TRBJ2-5, with TRBD1 matching 7 bases. The CDR3 extends over 14 amino acids. Germline V gene data show CDR1 as SEHNR and CDR2 as FQNEAQ (reference sequence). With 4 bases clipped from V and 3 bases from J, the junction kept 5 bases outside the gene matches. The CDR3, as DNA: TGTGCCAGCAGCTGGACAGGTCAAGAAGAGACCCAGTACTTC. Amino acid sequence: CASSWTGQEETQYF.

This clonotype was observed a handful of times. The V gene is TRBV7-2, the J gene TRBJ1-1; no clear D gene. Germline assignment: CDR1 SGHTA and CDR2 FQGNSA. This CDR3 comprises 14 residues. V lost 0 bases, J lost 3 bases, and 8 bases lay in between. The CDR3: CASSLAGPYTEAFF. CDR3 in DNA: TGTGCCAGCAGCTTAGCTGGGCCGTACACTGAAGCTTTCTTT.

The V and J genes are TRBV19 and TRBJ2-2; D is unclear. Germline V gene sequence: CDR1 LNHDA, CDR2 SQIVND (reference sequence). This CDR3 spans 13 amino acids. Trimming pared 6 bases from V and 1 base from J, leaving 6 bases between. The CDR3 DNA reads as TGTGCCAGTAGGCCACTGAACACCGGGGAGCTGTTTTTT. Its translation is CASRPLNTGELFF.

This clonotype turned up a few times. V and J are TRBV20-1 and TRBJ2-7; D is unresolved. This CDR3 has 13 residues. The ends were cut back, 0 bases at V and 3 bases at J, with 9 bases in the middle. CDR1 is DFQATT, CDR2 SNEGSKA, per germline (reference sequence). CDR3 DNA: TGCAGTGCTAGAGATCCCCTAGACTACGAGCAGTACTTC. Protein sequence: CSARDPLDYEQYF.